Shown below are 22 T cell receptor beta chains from a single sample sequenced in a study of T cell responses to AZD1222 COVID-19 vaccine. The repertoire was sequenced with immunoSEQ multiplex PCR; TCRdb's copy has only in-frame clones and lacks some. In the table there are 100,000 to 150,000 clones, over 80% of which are singletons. This material consisted of peripheral blood, taken on day 0 of AZD1222 vaccination. The source is an adult in good health.

This clone appeared a few times. The gene calls are TRBV29-1 and TRBJ1-1, with 7 bases matching TRBD1. Trimming cost V 6 bases and J 1 base; bases outside gene matches: 5. This CDR3 is 13 amino acids long. From germline, CDR1 is SQVTM and CDR2 ANQGSEA. CDR3 protein: CSVGRQGNTEAFF. The CDR3 coding sequence is TGCAGCGTGGGTAGACAGGGGAACACTGAAGCTTTCTTT.

The chain links TRBV7-9 to TRBJ2-3; TRBD2 matches 13 bases. CDR1 is SEHNR and CDR2 is FQNEAQ in the germline V gene (reference sequence). The CDR3 extends over 18 amino acids. V trimming: 0 bases; J trimming: 3 bases; junction bases outside the gene matches: 6. CDR3 region: CASSLAVLLAGGTDTQYF. CDR3 coding DNA: TGTGCCAGCAGCTTAGCGGTCTTACTAGCGGGGGGGACAGATACGCAGTATTTT.

The chain carries TRBV7-9 and TRBJ1-6; D is perhaps TRBD1 (6 bases). The CDR3 covers 15 residues. Germline V gene sequence: CDR1 SEHNR, CDR2 FQNEAQ (reference sequence). Trimming took 5 bases from V and 7 from J, leaving 15 bases between them. CDR3 nucleotides: TGTGCCAGCAGCCCGGGGGCCACGGTAAATTCACCCCTCCACTTT. Its translation is CASSPGATVNSPLHF.

V gene TRBV10-1 combines with J gene TRBJ2-7; 9 bases agree with TRBD1. This CDR3 region has 14 residues. Germline V gene lookup returns CDR1 WNHNN and CDR2 SYGVQD (reference sequence). The junction had 5 bases not matched to a gene; V was cut back by 5 bases and J by 3 bases. CDR3 DNA: TGCGCCAGCAGTTCACCGGGACAGGGCTACGAGCAGTACTTC. Its translation: CASSSPGQGYEQYF.

The gene calls are TRBV28 and TRBJ2-3, with D perhaps TRBD1 (6 bases). CDR3 size: 14 residues. V was pared by 6 bases and J by 4 bases, with 14 bases between. CDR1 MDHEN and CDR2 SYDVKM come from the germline V gene. CDR3 protein: CASSPDRTADTQYF. Written as DNA, the CDR3 is TGTGCCAGCAGCCCGGACAGAACCGCAGATACGCAGTATTTT.

The table lists this clone with a count of one. The chain employs TRBV6-5 and TRBJ1-3; no clear D gene. The CDR3 covers 15 residues. Deletions cut 7 bases from V and 0 bases from J, with 13 bases between. Germline CDR1 is MNHEY and CDR2 is SVGAGI. In DNA form, the CDR3 reads TGTGCCAGCACCCTGGACGGATACTCTGGAAACACCATATATTTT. Translated, it gives CASTLDGYSGNTIYF.

The CDR3 here is CASSLASGRNIQYF. CDR3 in DNA: TGTGCCAGCAGCCTTGCCTCCGGGCGAAACATTCAGTACTTC. The chain is built from TRBV3-1 (or the pseudogene TRBV3-2) and TRBJ2-4; no definite D call. Germline assignment: CDR1 LGHDT and CDR2 YNNKEL (reference sequence). The CDR3 runs 14 residues. Trimming pared 4 bases from V and 6 bases from J, leaving 13 bases between.

V gene TRBV2 combines with J gene TRBJ1-5; D not resolved. The CDR3 runs 16 residues. The V gene lost 3 bases and the J gene lost 3 bases, with 15 bases spanning the gap. CDR1 is SNHLY, CDR2 FYNNEI, per germline. Here the CDR3 DNA reads TGTGCCAGCAGTGACGCACACTTATCCGACAATCAGCCCCAGCATTTT. Protein: CASSDAHLSDNQPQHF.

V usage is TRBV6-5 and J usage is TRBJ1-2; 8 bases align to TRBD1. Losses at the gene ends were 6 bases for V and 7 bases for J; bases not matched to a gene: 7. Per germline, CDR1 MNHEY and CDR2 SVGAGI. This CDR3 comprises 13 residues. This chain's CDR3 is CASRTDRVGGYTF. The CDR3 DNA follows: TGTGCCAGCAGAACGGACAGGGTCGGTGGCTACACCTTC.

This rearrangement joins TRBV27 to TRBJ2-2; possibly TRBD2 for D (8 bases). The V and J ends lost 6 bases and 1 base respectively, with 21 bases between them. The germline CDR1 and CDR2 sequences are MNHEY and SMNVEV (reference sequence). This CDR3 is 18 amino acids long. The DNA of the CDR3 is TGTGCCAGCAGATTAAGGGGGCGGGGGGCCCTGAACACCGGGGAGCTGTTTTTT. Residues: CASRLRGRGALNTGELFF.

J is TRBJ1-3 and V is TRBV5-1, with 7 bases fitting TRBD1. Unmatched junction bases numbered 4, after V lost 3 bases and J lost 4 bases. Germline V gives CDR1 SGHRS, CDR2 YFSETQ. This CDR3 is built from 14 residues. CDR3 DNA: TGCGCCAGCAGCTCCACGACAGGGGGAAACACCATATATTTT. It is translated as CASSSTTGGNTIYF.

The chain combines TRBV27 with TRBJ1-5; D not certain. CDR3 length equals 14 residues. V was clipped by 3 bases and J by 2 bases, with 8 bases between them. CDR1 is MNHEY and CDR2 is SMNVEV in the germline V gene (reference sequence). The CDR3 loop reads CASSLGGGNQPQHF. Here the CDR3 DNA reads TGTGCCAGCAGTTTGGGTGGGGGCAATCAGCCCCAGCATTTT.

This chain uses TRBV19 with TRBJ1-6; 7 bases are a match to TRBD1. This CDR3 has 15 amino acids. V lost 7 bases to trimming and J lost 4 bases; unmatched junction nucleotides: 7. CDR1 and CDR2 (germline): LNHDA, SQIVND (reference sequence). The CDR3: CASKYPGQYNSPLHF. The CDR3 nucleotides read TGTGCCAGTAAATACCCGGGACAGTATAATTCACCCCTCCACTTT.

This clone has only one observation. This sequence joins TRBV5-6 and TRBJ1-2, with D maybe TRBD1 (6 bases). Germline CDR1 SGHDT, CDR2 YYEEEE. There are 15 residues in the CDR3. Trimming cost V 4 bases and J 3 bases, with 16 bases left between them. The CDR3 reads CASSLTRQGYYGYTF. As DNA, the CDR3 is TGTGCCAGCAGCCTCACCCGGCAGGGGTACTATGGCTACACCTTC. Looking up the rest from reference TRBV5-6 and TRBJ1-2 gives the full variable domain: DAGVTQSPTHLIKTRGQQVTLRCSPKSGHDTVSWYQQALGQGPQFIFQYYEEEERQRGNFPDRFSGHQFPNYSSELNVNALLLGDSALYLCASSLTRQGYYGYTFGSGTRLTVV.

The V call is TRBV19, the J call TRBJ2-1; D is unresolved. There are 12 residues in the CDR3. V gave up 3 bases and J gave up 12 bases, with 12 bases separating them. Germline V gene lookup returns CDR1 LNHDA and CDR2 SQIVND (reference sequence). CDR3 nucleotides: TGTGCCAGTAGTATCTCCCATGGGGTGCAGTTCTTC. Its translation is CASSISHGVQFF.

The J gene is TRBJ2-7, the V gene TRBV5-1, with TRBD1 identical over 8 bases. The V and J ends lost 4 bases and 6 bases, in that order; junction bases with no gene match: 6. CDR1 is SGHRS, CDR2 YFSETQ, per germline. The CDR3 sequence is 13 residues long. For the CDR3, the DNA is TGCGCCAGCAGCGCCCGACAGGGGTTCGAGCAGTACTTC. Its protein product is CASSARQGFEQYF.

The sample holds one count of this clone. This chain uses TRBV6-1 with TRBJ1-3; D is unresolved. V lost 2 bases and J 0 bases, leaving 5 bases between the germline ends. This CDR3 contains 14 residues. Germline V gene lookup returns CDR1 MNHNS and CDR2 SASEGT. CDR3 DNA sequence: TGTGCCAGCAGTGAACTCAGCTCTGGAAACACCATATATTTT. Translating it yields CASSELSSGNTIYF.

The chain joins TRBV30 to TRBJ2-1, with D perhaps TRBD1 (6 bases). This CDR3 has 14 amino acids. Between the trimmed V and J ends, which lost 2 bases and 7 bases, there was a span of 15 bases. CDR1 is GTSNPN and CDR2 is SVGIG in the germline V gene (reference sequence). This chain's CDR3 is CAWSKTGKKNEQFF. CDR3 nucleotide sequence: TGTGCCTGGAGTAAAACAGGGAAGAAGAATGAGCAGTTCTTC.

The chain links TRBV21-1 to TRBJ1-4; the table's D call, TRBD1, has no DNA check behind it. TRBV21-1 is a listed pseudogene. CDR3 length equals 18 residues. The chain's CDR3 is CASSPYQRRQYNNEKLFF. The CDR3 nucleotides read TGTGCCAGCAGCCCCTATCAGCGTCGACAGTATAATAATGAAAAACTGTTTTTT.

This clone occurred a few times. The chain uses TRBV5-8 and TRBJ1-2, with 9 bases aligning to TRBD1. The CDR3 covers 13 residues. Looked up from germline, CDR1 is SGHTS and CDR2 is YDEGEE. The junction had 4 bases not matched to a gene; V was cut back by 6 bases and J by 4 bases. In DNA form, the CDR3 reads TGTGCCAGCACCCAGGGACAGGGCTATGGCTACACCTTC. Translation: CASTQGQGYGYTF. The entire variable domain, with the rest obtained from reference TRBV5-8 and TRBJ1-2, is as follows: EAGVTQSPTHLIKTRGQQATLRCSPISGHTSVYWYQQALGLGLQFLLWYDEGEERNRGNFPPRFSGRQFPNYSSELNVNALELEDSALYLCASTQGQGYGYTFGSGTRLTVV.

This chain uses TRBV13 with TRBJ2-1, with 7 nucleotides matching TRBD1. CDR3 length equals 17 residues. The germline V gene has CDR1 PRHDT and CDR2 FYEKMQ (reference sequence). Germline trimming cut 1 base from V and 0 bases from J; bases unmatched to any gene: 6. Here the CDR3 DNA reads TGTGCCAGCAGCTTAGTAGGGGGCTGGAGCTCCTACAATGAGCAGTTCTTC. It specifies CASSLVGGWSSYNEQFF.

The V gene is TRBV3-1 (or the pseudogene TRBV3-2), the J gene TRBJ1-2; perhaps TRBD1 as D (6 bases). The CDR3 length is 14 residues. Trimming pared 4 bases from V and 8 bases from J, leaving 17 bases between. The germline CDR1 and CDR2 sequences are LGHDT and YNNKEL (reference sequence). The CDR3 DNA sequence: TGTGCCAGCAGCCGCACCTGGGGGCGAAGGGGCTACACCTTC. Translation gives CASSRTWGRRGYTF.